Described below is a single T cell receptor beta chain sequence and its context. This clone was found a few times. Its specific antigen is unknown. Base qualities are not at hand, and no much larger clone is one base apart. Single viable CD3+CD4+CD8-CD45RO+ cells were sorted as memory CD4+ T cells on a FACSAria II. CMV serostatus was determined with a Roche Elecsys assay detecting serum IgG against CMV pp150, pp28, p38 and p52. After the samples were thawed, total CD4+ T cells were enriched through positive selection using CD4 magnetic microbeads. The samples came from a different study that was designed specifically to examine the CD4+ T cell memory repertoire. Following standard operating procedures, peripheral blood mononuclear cells were isolated and cryopreserved, while serum was kept at -80 degrees C. The staining relied on CD3-PerCP (BW264/56), CD4-APC (RPA-T4), CD45RO-PE (UCHT1) and CD8-Pacific Orange (3B5) antibodies, and Sytox blue was used to exclude non-viable cells.

The data were obtained in a study of memory CD4+ T cells and cytomegalovirus serostatus (dated by TCRdb to between 2018 and 2021). For the wider study: The cohort included approximately 35 healthy adults from Belgium, of whom 9 were CMV seropositive and 24 were CMV seronegative. To replicate a published TCR-based CMV serostatus classifier, the researchers sequenced the CD4+ memory TCRbeta repertoires of a Belgian cohort whose cytomegalovirus serostatus was known. General findings and caveats noted by the study authors: Only CD4+CD45RO+ memory cells were sequenced, in contrast to the original study, in which naive and memory CD4+ and CD8+ populations were covered. The results were interpreted as suggesting that the CMV-associated TCR signature is largely present in the CD4+ memory repertoire. For CMV serostatus prediction, a median bootstrapped AUC of about 0.95 was reached with the original framework, and a median bootstrapped AUC of about 0.91 was reached with a US-trained random forest. The original-framework classifier achieved a median bootstrapped AUC of almost 0.97 with a 95% CI of 0.76-1.00 on the Belgian cohort. Among the 150 to 200 previously reported CMV-associated TCRbeta sequences, 67 showed up in the CD4+ memory repertoires, with each one found in between one and five individuals.

The Quick-DNA Microprep Kit was used to extract genomic DNA from the sorted cells. Amplification of TCRbeta DNA was done with the immunoSEQ hsTCRbeta kit, following the protocol from the manufacturer. An Illumina MiSeq instrument was used to sequence the TCRbeta libraries. The authors' analysis ran thus. Once out-of-frame sequences had been removed, 2,204,828 distinct TCRbeta sequences were left, which works out to an average of around 67,000 per individual. Two values were used to score each individual: the count of 164 previously reported CMV-associated TCRbeta sequences and the total count of productive distinct TCRbeta sequences. A beta-binomial model was reimplemented in Python, and scikit-learn random forests with default parameters were trained on data from the US cohort. Classifier performance on the Belgian cohort was reported as the median AUC with percentile confidence intervals calculated over 10,000 bootstrap iterations. Drawn from immuneACCESS, this table holds only the in-frame rearrangements with V and J called that TCRdb kept. Clones are partly lost; checked studies trace under half to an unresolved V gene and leave the rest unexplained. V and J calls plus clone size are reproduced from that table; the DNA served to infer D and trimming. Within this sample are some 49,000 clones, with roughly 78% of them counted one time only. The ten largest clonotypes hold more than 0.75% of the sample.

The receptor's source is an adult in good health and CMV-seronegative. Sequences were obtained from memory CD4+ T cells from blood.

The CDR3 protein is CASRAGASNTEAFF. The DNA sequence reads TGTGCCAGCCGGGCAGGGGCTTCCAACACTGAAGCTTTCTTT. Recombination linked TRBV6-4 to TRBJ1-1; a weak D assignment points to TRBD1 (6 bases agree). V is reduced by 8 bases and J by 2 bases, leaving a spacing of 15 bases between them. For CDR1 and CDR2, the germline V gene lists MRHNA and SNTAGT. The CDR3, from cysteine to phenylalanine, totals 14 residues. Left in the record is the CDR3 DNA by itself, 42 bases read in frame from the first base.